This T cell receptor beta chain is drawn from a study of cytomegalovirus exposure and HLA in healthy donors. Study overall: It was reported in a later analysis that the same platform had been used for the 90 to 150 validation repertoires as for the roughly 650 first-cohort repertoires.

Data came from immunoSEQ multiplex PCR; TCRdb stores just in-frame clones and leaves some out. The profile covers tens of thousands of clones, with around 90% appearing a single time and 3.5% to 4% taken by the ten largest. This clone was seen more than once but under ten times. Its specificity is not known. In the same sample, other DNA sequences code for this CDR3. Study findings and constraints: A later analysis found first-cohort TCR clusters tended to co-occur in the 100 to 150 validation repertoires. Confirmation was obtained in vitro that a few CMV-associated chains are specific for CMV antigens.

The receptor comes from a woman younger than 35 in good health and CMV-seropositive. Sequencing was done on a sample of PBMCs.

The DNA for the CDR3 is TGCGCCAGCAGCCAAGAGACAGGGAGTGGGGCCAACGTCCTGACTTTC. This translates into CASSQETGSGANVLTF. The chain employs TRBV4-3 and TRBJ2-6; 7 bases map to TRBD1. Unmatched junction bases numbered 2, after V lost 0 bases and J lost 3 bases. CDR1 is LGHNA and CDR2 is YSLEER in the germline V gene. This CDR3 has 16 residues.